This paragraph covers one T cell receptor beta chain sequence. Its matching antigen is unknown. Trimming removed 8 bases at V and 5 bases at J, with 12 bases between. Looked up from germline, CDR1 is ENHRY and CDR2 is SYGVKD. The CDR3 runs 12 residues. The data were taken from a study of cytomegalovirus exposure and HLA in healthy donors. Study results and caveats: Most TCR sequences proved rare, with some public TCRs found in many donors.

Method: immunoSEQ multiplex PCR; TCRdb's copy keeps in-frame clones and lacks some. The sample consists of over 150,000 clones, roughly 82% of them appearing once. The sample was PBMCs. The chain links TRBV10-3 to TRBJ2-5, with D possibly being TRBD2 (6 bases). This receptor was obtained from a woman aged 25 to 45 in good health and CMV-seropositive. The CDR3 spells CAIGEAGETQYF. DNA of the CDR3: TGTGCCATCGGGGAGGCCGGGGAGACCCAGTACTTC.